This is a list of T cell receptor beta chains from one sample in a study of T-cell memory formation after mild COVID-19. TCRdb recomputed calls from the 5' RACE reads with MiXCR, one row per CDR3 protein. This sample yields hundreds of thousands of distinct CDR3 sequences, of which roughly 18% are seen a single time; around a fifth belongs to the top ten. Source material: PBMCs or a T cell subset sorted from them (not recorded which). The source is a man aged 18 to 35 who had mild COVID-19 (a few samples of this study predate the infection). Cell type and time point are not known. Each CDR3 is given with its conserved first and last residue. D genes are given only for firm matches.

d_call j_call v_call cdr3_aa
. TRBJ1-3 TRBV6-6 CASSNGGGNTIYF
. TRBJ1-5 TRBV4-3 CASSHSRGFGPQHF
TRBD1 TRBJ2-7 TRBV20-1 CSATDRGPYEQYF
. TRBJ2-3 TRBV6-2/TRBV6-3 CASSGQTSTDTQYF
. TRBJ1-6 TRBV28 CASSLANSPLHF
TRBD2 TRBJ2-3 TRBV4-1 CASSQVVAGGSDTQYF
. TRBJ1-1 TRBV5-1 CASSLFGAEAFF
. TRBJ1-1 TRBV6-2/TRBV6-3 CASKGLGGTEAFF
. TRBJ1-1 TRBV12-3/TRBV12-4 CASSTSRQDTEAFF
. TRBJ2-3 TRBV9 CASSFRGADTDTQYF
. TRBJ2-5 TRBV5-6 CASSTTPGTQYF
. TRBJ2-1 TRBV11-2 CASSTPRGARNNEQFF
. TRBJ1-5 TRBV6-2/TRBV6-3 CASSYTNEDQPQHF
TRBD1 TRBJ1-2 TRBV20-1 CSASRQGSNYGYTF
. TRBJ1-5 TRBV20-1 CSAPDTPYSNQPQHF
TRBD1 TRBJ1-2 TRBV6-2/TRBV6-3 CASSDRGDGYTF
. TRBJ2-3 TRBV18 CASSSASTDTQYF
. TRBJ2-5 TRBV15 CATSRDYNPTGPMGF
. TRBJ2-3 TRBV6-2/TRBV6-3 CASKRVNTQYF
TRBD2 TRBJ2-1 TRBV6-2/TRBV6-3 CASSYWLAGGYNEQFF
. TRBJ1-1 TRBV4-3 CASSQDWVENTEAFF
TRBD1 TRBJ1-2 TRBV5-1 CASSRGQASGGYTF
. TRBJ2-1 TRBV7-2 CASSFDLYNEQFF
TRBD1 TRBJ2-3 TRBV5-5 CASSLSGQGGTDTQYF
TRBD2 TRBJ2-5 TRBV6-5 CASSYSSRGGRETQYF
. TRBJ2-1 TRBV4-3 CASSQEGWGNEQFF
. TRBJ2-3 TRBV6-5 CASSTGQSPDTQYF
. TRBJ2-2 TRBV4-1 CASSHGQNTGELFF
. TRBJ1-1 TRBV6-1 CASSVRQTNTEAFF
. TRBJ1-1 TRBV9 CASSPHDSITEAFF
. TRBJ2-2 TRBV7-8 CASSLGLTPRPGELFF
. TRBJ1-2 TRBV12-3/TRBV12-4 CASAVGGYTF
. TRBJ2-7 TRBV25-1 CASSEEGRGYEQYF
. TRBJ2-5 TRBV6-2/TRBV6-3 CASSYSRLETQYF
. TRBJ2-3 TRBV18 CASSEGGYSPTQYF
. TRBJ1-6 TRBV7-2 CASSQQGTMSPLHF
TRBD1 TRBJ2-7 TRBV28 CASRARGLSYEQYF
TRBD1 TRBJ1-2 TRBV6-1 CASVWDRSDYTF
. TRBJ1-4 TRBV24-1 CATSESTTTREKLFF
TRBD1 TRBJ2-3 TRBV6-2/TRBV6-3 CASSSGTGLTDTQYF
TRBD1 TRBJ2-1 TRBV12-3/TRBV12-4 CASSLETGGSYNEQFF
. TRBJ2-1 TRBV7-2 CASSLAGSNSYNEQFF
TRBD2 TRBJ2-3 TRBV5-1 CASSLITSGADTQYF
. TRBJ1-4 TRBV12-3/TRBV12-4 CASTGGATNEKLFF
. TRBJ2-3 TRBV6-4 CASSVESTDTQYF
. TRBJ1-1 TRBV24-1 CATSAPGRNTEAFF
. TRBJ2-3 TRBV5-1 CASSLSSVSTDTQYF
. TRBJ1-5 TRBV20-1 CSAYRGSDQPQHF
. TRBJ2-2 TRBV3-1 CASSQVGRPFGELFF
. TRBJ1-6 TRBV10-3 CAISDRDRKPLHF
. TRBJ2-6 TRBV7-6 CASSSSGGRAGANVLTF
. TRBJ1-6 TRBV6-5 CASSYSIGYYNSPLHF
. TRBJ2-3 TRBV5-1 CASSLLSATDTQYF
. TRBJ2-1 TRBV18 CASSPVLGQGQKNNEQFF
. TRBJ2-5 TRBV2 CASSEYQETQYF
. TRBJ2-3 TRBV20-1 CSARVPPSTDTQYF
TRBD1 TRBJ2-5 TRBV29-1 CSVRDRGFGETQYF